This entry features one TCR beta chain sequence. In its sample, this clonotype was seen many times. This receptor's antigen is unknown. Base-call qualities are not available, and no considerably larger clone is one nucleotide away. The data were taken from a study of T cells after yellow fever vaccination (dated by TCRdb to 2018 to 2020). The study in broad terms: Libraries from fractions with low cell numbers were prepared with the SMART-Seq v4 Ultra Low Input RNA kit. To follow T-cell clones before and after both primary and booster YFV17D yellow fever vaccination, bulk TCR alpha and beta repertoires underwent longitudinal sequencing. Two healthy male donors, one aged 18 to 30 and one aged 30 to 39 years, were included in the cohort. Blood samples were taken at several timepoints before and after primary and secondary immunization, and bulk PBMC replicates and cell subsets were isolated.

The investigation overall reported the following: Compared with the primary T-cell response, the secondary T-cell response was faster but weaker, reaching its peak on day 5 rather than on day 15. After the booster, most clones that had expanded after primary vaccination were detected again (approximately 95% of CD4 and about 88% of CD8), suggesting broad maintenance of memory. Computational filtering was needed because FACS-sorted repertoires could contain abundant contaminating clonotypes from the bulk population. Because the study included only two donors, the extent to which the findings can be generalized is limited. A small fraction of clonotypes showed up in both the CD4 and CD8 compartments, probably as a result of convergent recombination.

Synthesis of TCR cDNA relied on 5'RACE template switching, a step that introduced a universal primer site along with unique molecular identifiers. Priming for cDNA synthesis came from both the TCR alpha and TCR beta constant segments. Library amplification involved two PCR steps, and the second step added sample barcodes and sequencing adapters. Sequencing of libraries was performed on Illumina HiSeq 2500 (2x100 bp) or NovaSeq (2x150 bp). The study's processing was this. MIGEC handled demultiplexing of reads and collapsing into UMI consensus sequences, while MiXCR performed V(D)J alignment. Using edgeR on replicate PBMC samples, clonotypes were called vaccine-responding if FDR was below 0.01 and the log2 fold change was above 5 up to day 15. Each bulk clonotype received a CD4 or CD8 identity based on whether the sequenced CD4 or CD8 repertoire contained that clonotype at higher abundance. The public reads were run again by TCRdb, first through fastp at Q25 and then through MiXCR, and only productive beta chains were kept. When rows share a CDR3 protein, they turn into one entry using the most common DNA and genes. What appears here as the V and J calls and clone size reflects TCRdb's work, not the paper's. The sample table records over 100,000 distinct CDR3 sequences; 8.4% of these occur just once. Jointly, the top ten make up roughly 23% of the sample.

The treatment or condition label here, explained by the study, means: live attenuated yellow fever vaccine strain. PBMCs were isolated from peripheral blood using a standard Ficoll-Paque protocol. CD4 and CD8 T-cell fractions were isolated with Dynabeads CD4 and CD8 positive selection kits. TriZol was used to extract RNA from bulk PBMCs, from CD4 and CD8 fractions, and from dextramer-positive and dextramer-negative fractions. V loses 0 bases, J loses 0 bases, and the germline ends lie 9 bases apart. The CDR3 starts with the cysteine, ends with the phenylalanine, and has 16 residues. Only CDR3 DNA remains: 48 bases, in frame from the first base. Looking up the germline V gene yields CDR1 SGHAT and CDR2 FQNNGV.

The sequences come from CD8+ T cells sorted from PBMCs, collected 45 days after the yellow fever booster vaccination. The rearrangement combines TRBV11-2 with TRBJ2-1, with no reliable assignment of the D segment. The receptor was isolated from a young man who received the YFV17D yellow fever vaccine. The nucleotides are TGTGCCAGCAGCTTAGAGGACCTGAGCTCCTACAATGAGCAGTTCTTC. Its coded protein is CASSLEDLSSYNEQFF.